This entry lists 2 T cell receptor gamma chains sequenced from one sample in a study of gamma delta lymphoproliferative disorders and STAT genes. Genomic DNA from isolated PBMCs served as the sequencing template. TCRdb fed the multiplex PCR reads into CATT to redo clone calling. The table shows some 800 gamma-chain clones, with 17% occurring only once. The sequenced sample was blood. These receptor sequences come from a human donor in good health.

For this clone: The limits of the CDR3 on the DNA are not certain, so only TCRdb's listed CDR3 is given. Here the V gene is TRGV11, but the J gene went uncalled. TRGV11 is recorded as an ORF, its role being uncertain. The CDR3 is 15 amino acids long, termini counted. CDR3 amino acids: CTTVPAGLGYYKKLF.

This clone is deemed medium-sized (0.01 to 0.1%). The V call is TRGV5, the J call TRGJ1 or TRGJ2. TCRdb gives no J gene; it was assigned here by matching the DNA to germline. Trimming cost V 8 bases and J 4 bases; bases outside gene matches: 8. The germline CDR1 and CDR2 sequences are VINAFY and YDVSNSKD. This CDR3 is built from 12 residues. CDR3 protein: CATYGGYYKKLF. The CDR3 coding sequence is TGTGCCACCTACGGGGGGTATTATAAGAAACTCTTT.